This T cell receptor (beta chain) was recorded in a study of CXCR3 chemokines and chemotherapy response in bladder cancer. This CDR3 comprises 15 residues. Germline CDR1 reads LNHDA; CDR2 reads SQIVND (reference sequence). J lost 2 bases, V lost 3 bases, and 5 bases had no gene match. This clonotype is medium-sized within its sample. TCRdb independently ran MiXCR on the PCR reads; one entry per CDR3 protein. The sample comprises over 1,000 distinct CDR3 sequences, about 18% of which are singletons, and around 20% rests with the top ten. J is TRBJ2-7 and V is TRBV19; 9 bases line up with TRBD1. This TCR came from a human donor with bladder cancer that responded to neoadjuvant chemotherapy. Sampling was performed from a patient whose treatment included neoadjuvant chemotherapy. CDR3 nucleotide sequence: TGTGCCAGTAGTATTCTCGGACAGGGGCCCTACGAGCAGTACTTC. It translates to CASSILGQGPYEQYF.